Below are 31 T cell receptor beta chains sequenced from a single sample in a study of monozygotic twins with inflammatory bowel disease. From its re-call of the 5' RACE reads, TCRdb lists each CDR3 protein once, without DNA. The repertoire table contains fewer than 550,000 distinct CDR3 sequences. Sequencing input: blood. The receptors shown here come from a human donor with ulcerative colitis or Crohn's disease, or a healthy co-twin of an affected twin (not recorded which).

This sequence joins TRBV6-1 and TRBJ2-7; as DNA is missing, the TRBD2 call by TCRdb cannot be tested. The CDR3 is 15 amino acids. Germline V gene sequence: CDR1 MNHNS, CDR2 SASEGT. The chain's CDR3 is CASSEVDLLSYEQYF.

V is TRBV24-1 and J is TRBJ2-2; TCRdb names TRBD2, which stays unverified in the absence of DNA. The CDR3 loop spans 15 amino acids. CDR1 and CDR2 (germline): KGHDR, SFDVKD. CDR3 residues: CATSDSGLGSGELFF.

The chain recombines TRBV7-9 with TRBJ2-7. This CDR3 spans 12 amino acids. CDR1 is SEHNR and CDR2 is FQNEAQ in the germline V gene (reference sequence). CDR3 sequence reads: CASSLTFYEQYF. The full variable domain, completed using reference TRBV7-9 and TRBJ2-7, is DTGVSQNPRHKITKRGQNVTFRCDPISEHNRLYWYRQTLGQGPEFLTYFQNEAQLEKSRLLSDRFSAERPKGSFSTLEIQRTEQGDSAMYLCASSLTFYEQYFGPGTRLTVT.

V gene TRBV24-1 combines with J gene TRBJ2-1. Germline CDR1 KGHDR, CDR2 SFDVKD. There are 15 residues in the CDR3. CDR3 residues: CATSDRASAYNEQFF.

CDR3 residues: CSAMSGVNQPQHF. The chain is built from TRBV20-1 and TRBJ1-5. This CDR3 is 13 amino acids long. Germline V CDR1 and CDR2: DFQATT, SNEGSKA (reference sequence).

The V and J genes are TRBV28 and TRBJ2-7; TCRdb lists TRBD1, though no DNA is available to test this call. Germline V lookup: CDR1 MDHEN, CDR2 SYDVKM. This CDR3 spans 16 amino acids. The chain's CDR3 is CASRPPGAKSSYEQYF.

The rearrangement uses TRBV11-2 and TRBJ2-2; the TRBD1 assignment by TCRdb is unverifiable without DNA. The length of the CDR3 is 14 residues. Per the germline V gene, CDR1 is SGHAT and CDR2 is FQNNGV. The chain's CDR3 is CASSPGAVSGELFF.

The chain links TRBV5-5 to TRBJ1-2; TCRdb selects TRBD1, and the lack of DNA leaves this call unchecked. The CDR3 runs to 14 residues. Germline V lookup: CDR1 SGHKS, CDR2 YYEKEE (reference sequence). CDR3 sequence: CASSPGTGGTGYTF.

This chain links TRBV4-1 with TRBJ1-5; the TRBD1 assignment by TCRdb is unverifiable without DNA. The CDR3 has 15 amino acids. Germline-derived CDR1 and CDR2 are MGHRA and YSYEKL. This chain's CDR3 is CASSQETQGNQPQHF.

The chain uses TRBV6-5 and TRBJ2-1; TCRdb's D gene call, TRBD2, goes unchecked for lack of DNA. CDR3 length: 15 amino acids. The V gene's germline CDR1 is MNHEY and CDR2 SVGAGI. CDR3 in amino acids: CASSSYPERDNEQFF.

V and J are TRBV30 and TRBJ2-2. Germline lookup yields CDR1 GTSNPN and CDR2 SVGIG (reference sequence). There are 13 residues in the CDR3. The CDR3 loop reads CAWSVQYTGELFF.

This chain joins TRBV6-5 and TRBJ1-2; with no DNA, the TCRdb D assignment of TRBD1 cannot be verified. The CDR3 covers 14 residues. Germline CDR1 and CDR2: MNHEY and SVGAGI. The CDR3: CASSYGATGSIPSF.

The chain joins TRBV5-1 to TRBJ2-3; the D call of TRBD1 rests on TCRdb alone, since no DNA is present to check it. Germline lookup yields CDR1 SGHRS and CDR2 YFSETQ. The CDR3 covers 14 residues. CDR3 sequence: CASSKAGTPDTQYF.

The chain employs TRBV4-1 and TRBJ2-1; TCRdb's assignment of TRBD2 cannot be checked, as there is no DNA. The length of the CDR3 is 15 residues. Germline V CDR1 and CDR2: MGHRA, YSYEKL. CDR3 loop: CASSHRDSQYNEQFF.

The CDR3: CASSGGLTWGSYNEQFF. The rearrangement uses TRBV19 and TRBJ2-1; the TCRdb D gene call, TRBD2, has no DNA to confirm it. Germline CDR1 and CDR2: LNHDA and SQIVND (reference sequence). This CDR3 has 17 residues.

The chain carries TRBV6-5 and TRBJ2-3. The germline gives CDR1 MNHEY, CDR2 SVGAGI. The CDR3 spans 17 residues. The CDR3 region is CASSPSVAAKGTDTQYF.

The rearrangement joins TRBV24-1 to TRBJ2-6; checking the TCRdb D call of TRBD2 is not possible without DNA. Per germline, CDR1 KGHDR and CDR2 SFDVKD. CDR3 size: 19 residues. CDR3 region: CATSGADRVGSTGANVLTF.

V and J are TRBV4-3 and TRBJ1-6; the D gene TCRdb calls, TRBD1, cannot be checked with no DNA. Germline V gene lookup returns CDR1 LGHNA and CDR2 YSLEER. CDR3 size: 16 residues. CDR3 sequence: CASSQGSTGRGSPLHF.

This chain joins TRBV9 and TRBJ2-1. There are 13 residues in the CDR3. Looked up from germline, CDR1 is SGDLS and CDR2 is YYNGEE. CDR3 protein: CASSRAVNNEQFF.

The chain combines TRBV5-5 with TRBJ2-5; lacking DNA, the TRBD2 call made by TCRdb goes unchecked. The CDR3 totals 16 residues. Germline V gene sequence: CDR1 SGHKS, CDR2 YYEKEE (reference sequence). CDR3: CASSPGRLAGQETQYF.

The V gene is TRBV5-1, the J gene TRBJ1-2; TCRdb proposes TRBD1, but this gene call is untestable without DNA. The germline CDR1 and CDR2 sequences are SGHRS and YFSETQ. This CDR3 comprises 14 residues. CDR3 sequence reads: CASSRDDRGYGYTF.

This rearrangement joins TRBV20-1 to TRBJ1-6; the D call from TCRdb, TRBD1, cannot be confirmed without DNA. CDR1 is DFQATT and CDR2 is SNEGSKA in the germline V gene (reference sequence). The CDR3 is 16 amino acids. The CDR3 sequence: CSARAKGQGYNSPLHF.

The chain joins TRBV14 to TRBJ1-2; TCRdb designates TRBD1, a call that cannot be tested without DNA. The CDR3 totals 14 residues. Germline values: CDR1 SGHDN, CDR2 FVKESK. The CDR3 sequence is CASSQAGGRYGYTF.

The chain combines TRBV7-3 with TRBJ1-1; TCRdb names TRBD1, which stays unverified in the absence of DNA. This CDR3 region has 13 residues. Germline V gives CDR1 SGHTA, CDR2 FQGTGA. The CDR3 loop reads CASSLTRGSGAFF.

The chain couples TRBV5-1 to TRBJ2-5; TCRdb selects TRBD2, and the lack of DNA leaves this call unchecked. Germline CDR1 reads SGHRS; CDR2 reads YFSETQ. The CDR3 sequence is 16 residues long. CDR3 sequence: CASSPMSGTIQETQYF. Complete variable domain (other parts from reference TRBV5-1 and TRBJ2-5): KAGVTQTPRYLIKTRGQQVTLSCSPISGHRSVSWYQQTPGQGLQFLFEYFSETQRNKGNFPGRFSGRQFSNSRSEMNVSTLELGDSALYLCASSPMSGTIQETQYFGPGTRLLVL.

The V and J genes are TRBV3-1 and TRBJ2-1; the TCRdb D gene call, TRBD1, has no DNA to confirm it. Germline CDR1 reads LGHDT; CDR2 reads YNNKEL (reference sequence). The CDR3 runs 14 residues. CDR3 loop: CASSQVGGGDDQFF.

The chain combines TRBV28 with TRBJ2-1; lacking DNA, the TRBD1 call made by TCRdb goes unchecked. Per the germline V gene, CDR1 is MDHEN and CDR2 is SYDVKM. The length of the CDR3 is 14 residues. CDR3 amino acids: CASTPAEMINEQFF. Combining the CDR3 with reference TRBV28 and TRBJ2-1 gives the whole variable domain DVKVTQSSRYLVKRTGEKVFLECVQDMDHENMFWYRQDPGLGLRLIYFSYDVKMKEKGDIPEGYSVSREKKERFSLILESASTNQTSMYLCASTPAEMINEQFFGPGTRLTVL.

V is TRBV7-2 and J is TRBJ2-7; the D call of TRBD2 rests on TCRdb alone, since no DNA is present to check it. Germline loops: CDR1 SGHTA, CDR2 FQGNSA. The CDR3 length is 15 residues. CDR3 sequence reads: CASSLGTSGSREQYF.

V gene TRBV27 combines with J gene TRBJ1-2; TCRdb outputs TRBD1, but without DNA this stays unchecked. The V gene's germline CDR1 is MNHEY and CDR2 SMNVEV (reference sequence). The CDR3 runs to 15 residues. CDR3 region: CASSSPRTGLYGYTF.

This sequence joins TRBV19 and TRBJ1-6; TCRdb lists TRBD1, though no DNA is available to test this call. In germline, CDR1 is LNHDA, CDR2 SQIVND (reference sequence). The CDR3 totals 15 residues. The CDR3 protein is CASTDRGVSNSPLHF.

The chain couples TRBV24-1 to TRBJ2-7; TCRdb selects TRBD1, and the lack of DNA leaves this call unchecked. Germline V CDR1 and CDR2: KGHDR, SFDVKD. The CDR3 spans 17 residues. CDR3 amino acids: CATSDSRGTVRLDEQYF.